Presented here are 9 T cell receptor beta chains from one specimen sequenced in a study of T cell repertoires in cytomegalovirus infection. TCRdb called the reads again in MiXCR, with one record for every CDR3 protein. Seen here are nearly 700,000 distinct CDR3 sequences, 33% observed once, and the top ten hold 18%. Their antigens remain unidentified. The starting material was cultured PBMCs, obtained from culture after CMV antigen stimulation. The receptors derive from a human donor in good health (CMV status not recorded). Some clones in this sample may be carry-over from other donors' samples.

The rearrangement joins TRBV3-1 to TRBJ2-1, with D unclear. Trimming stripped 4 bases from V and 8 bases from J, with 6 bases between. The CDR3 has 11 amino acids. CDR1 is LGHDT and CDR2 is YNNKEL in the germline V gene (reference sequence). The CDR3 sequence: CASSRSDEQFF. CDR3 nucleotides: TGTGCCAGCAGCCGGAGCGATGAGCAGTTCTTC.

This clonotype was detected a few times. The J gene is TRBJ2-1, the V gene TRBV28, with 8 bases matching TRBD2. Germline V gene data show CDR1 as MDHEN and CDR2 as SYDVKM. V lost 6 bases, J lost 10 bases, and 5 bases stayed unmatched. The CDR3 loop spans 12 amino acids. CDR3 bases: TGTGCCAGCAGCCAAGCGGGGGCCGAGCAGTTCTTC. Protein product: CASSQAGAEQFF.

This sequence joins TRBV7-6 and TRBJ2-1; TRBD1 or TRBD2 may be the D gene (5 bases each). This CDR3 comprises 15 residues. Germline V gene sequence: CDR1 SGHVS, CDR2 FNYEAQ. Trimming left V 5 bases short and J 4 bases short, with 15 bases between. The CDR3 reads CASSHQRGAYNEQFF. The CDR3 DNA reads TGTGCCAGCAGCCATCAGAGAGGGGCTTACAATGAGCAGTTCTTC.

This clonotype occurred many times. The V gene is TRBV7-8, the J gene TRBJ2-5; no reliable D call. Trimming removed 3 bases from V and 5 bases from J, with 10 bases in between. Germline CDR1 SGHVS, CDR2 FQNEAQ. The CDR3 spans 13 residues. CDR3 amino acids: CASSLEVRETQYF. In DNA, the CDR3 is TGTGCCAGCAGCTTGGAAGTTCGGGAGACCCAGTACTTC.

V usage is TRBV12-3 or TRBV12-4 and J usage is TRBJ1-5; a weak D match, TRBD1 (5 bases). This CDR3 is 15 amino acids long. V was clipped by 6 bases and J by 7 bases, with 19 bases between them. The DNA for the CDR3 is TGTGCCAGCAGCCTAGGGGCAGGTGGGGAACAGCCCCAGCATTTT. Protein sequence: CASSLGAGGEQPQHF.

Ten or more counts support this clonotype. The chain couples TRBV6-5 to TRBJ2-3, with unresolved D. V was trimmed by 3 bases and J by 2 bases, leaving 6 bases between them. The CDR3 is 13 residues long. From germline, CDR1 is MNHEY and CDR2 SVGAGI. The CDR3 nucleotides are TGTGCCAGCAGTTATTCGTCCACAGATACGCAGTATTTT. Its translation is CASSYSSTDTQYF.

The table lists this clonotype with many counts. The chain combines TRBV7-2 with TRBJ2-5; 13 positions agree with TRBD2. The CDR3 has 15 amino acids. The germline V gene has CDR1 SGHTA and CDR2 FQGNSA. Germline trimming cut 3 bases from V and 7 bases from J; bases unmatched to any gene: 5. CDR3 DNA sequence: TGTGCCAGCAGCTTCACTAGCGGGGGGGCGGTGACCCAGTACTTC. It translates to CASSFTSGGAVTQYF. The full variable domain, rest sourced from reference TRBV7-2 and TRBJ2-5, is GAGVSQSPSNKVTEKGKDVELRCDPISGHTALYWYRQSLGQGLEFLIYFQGNSAPDKSGLPSDRFSAERTGGSVSTLTIQRTQQEDSAVYLCASSFTSGGAVTQYFGPGTRLLVL.

This clonotype showed up just a few times. The chain joins TRBV7-2 to TRBJ2-7; unclear D gene. Germline-derived CDR1 and CDR2 are SGHTA and FQGNSA. Trimming pared 2 bases from V and 5 bases from J, leaving 13 bases between. The length of the CDR3 is 14 residues. CDR3 region: CASSLRAVVDEQYF. DNA for the CDR3: TGTGCCAGCAGCTTAAGGGCGGTTGTGGACGAGCAGTACTTC.

This clonotype was seen just once. The V call is TRBV10-2, the J call TRBJ2-7; D possibly matches TRBD1 or TRBD2 (5 bases each). Germline assignment: CDR1 WSHSY and CDR2 SAAADI. Trimming took 0 bases from V and 6 from J, leaving 15 bases between them. This CDR3 has 15 residues. The CDR3 is CASSESRSGAGEQYF. CDR3 sequence (DNA): TGCGCCAGCAGTGAGTCGCGGTCCGGGGCTGGCGAGCAGTACTTC.